This TCR beta chain was identified in a study of beta chain bispecific antibodies for T cell cancers (dated by TCRdb to about 2021). Regarding the study in general: After T cells from healthy donors were cocultured with bispecific antibodies and T cell leukemia lines, the researchers used TRBV sequencing of the cells that survived to measure how much each TRBV family was depleted. Surface TRBV12 (TRBV12-3) was expressed on Jurkat cells, and surface TRBV5-5 was expressed on HPB-ALL cells. Study-wide findings and limitations: Leukemia cell line cells were mixed with normal T cells in each sequenced sample, and most of the targeted TRBV signal was derived from the leukemia cells rather than from the normal T cells. Cross-reactivity of the anti-TRBV5-5 antibody with TRBV5-6 was attributed to high sequence similarity between the two genes.

The libraries included unique molecular identifier barcodes, and the barcodes were used to quantify clonotypes. Qiagen AllPrep DNA/RNA Micro kits were used to isolate total RNA, and an Agilent TapeStation was used to check RNA quality. TCR beta libraries were constructed by 5' RACE, in which cDNA synthesis was followed by two PCR steps with TCR beta constant-region gene-specific primers. Sequencing of the TCR beta libraries was performed on an Illumina MiSeq platform. The study's own analysis went as follows. MIGEC, MiXCR and VDJtools were used for read processing. The frequency of each clonotype was calculated as the fraction of all unique molecular identifiers in the sample that belonged to that clonotype. Nonfunctional TRBV genes classified in IMGT as pseudogenes or open reading frames, for example TRBV1, TRBV12-1 and TRBV21, were left out. The public reads were reanalyzed by TCRdb: fastp trimming at Q25, MiXCR alignment, in-frame beta chains only. When rows share a CDR3 protein, they turn into one entry using the most common DNA and genes. V and J calls and clone size were set by TCRdb, not the authors. For this sample there are just over 20,000 distinct CDR3 sequences; approximately 2.4% appear just once. The ten largest clonotypes hold over 25% of the sample.

A note on this clonotype: What this receptor recognizes is not known. Per-base qualities were not stored, and no clone one base away is much larger.

The CDR3, from cysteine to phenylalanine, totals 19 residues. Solely the CDR3 DNA is kept, with 57 bases framed from the first base. V has 5 bases trimmed and J has 9 bases trimmed; junction bases matching no gene number 23. As encoded in the germline V gene, CDR1 is MNHNS while CDR2 is SASEGT. T cells were expanded from blood mononuclear cells for approximately three days with either the anti-CD3 antibody OKT3 or CD3/CD28 Dynabeads. The culture conditions for expanded T cells were RPMI 1640 plus 10% fetal bovine serum, recombinant human IL-2 (about 94 IU/ml) and IL-7 (roughly 4.5 ng/ml). Each coculture mixed about 50,000 target cells and about 50,000 normal T cells with bispecific antibody in around 99 ul and was incubated at 37 degrees C for 15 to 20 hours. Each bispecific antibody was composed of two single-chain variable fragments, which were expressed in a single-chain diabody format with a His tag. Effector T cells were obtained from healthy human donors, and peripheral blood mononuclear cells were isolated from leukapheresis samples by Ficoll density gradient centrifugation.

The rearranged segments are TRBV6-1 and TRBJ2-1, with 9 bases in between that match TRBD1. The sequenced sample consisted of healthy donor T cells cultured with leukemia cells. This TCR was recovered from a human donor in good health. Some clones in this sample may be carry-over from other donors' samples. The CDR3 here reads CASSTFRTGETSGESEQFF. The nucleotide sequence is given as TGTGCCAGCAGTACGTTCAGGACAGGGGAGACCTCCGGGGAGAGTGAGCAGTTCTTC.